The clone carrying this TCR beta chain was seen more than once but under ten times. Sample time point: patch test 1, 2 weeks after DPC sensitization. As for treatment: therapeutic diphenylcyclopropenone sensitization with weekly scalp DPC. TCRdb reprocessed the RACE reads with MiXCR, giving one entry per CDR3 protein. The sample yields more than 80,000 distinct CDR3 sequences, over 6% seen once. This sample stems from a study of human T cells and chemical hapten exposure. As for the study in general: Sensitization used 2% DPC on around 2 cm by around 2 cm upper inner arm skin. TCR yields per sample varied, mainly owing to small pooled library volume differences.

The CDR3 contains 15 residues. Germline CDR1 reads DFQATT; CDR2 reads SNEGSKA (reference sequence). The V and J ends lost 6 bases and 0 bases respectively, with 15 bases between them. The receptor comes from a woman aged 30 to 39 with alopecia areata. Some clones in this sample may be carry-over from other donors' samples. The chain uses TRBV20-1 and TRBJ1-5; maybe TRBD1 (5 bases). Sequenced material: whole blood, taken in connection with sensitization to the hapten diphenylcyclopropenone (DPC). CDR3 residues: CSAIQGAGSNQPQHF. The CDR3 nucleotides are TGCAGTGCCATTCAAGGGGCAGGTAGCAATCAGCCCCAGCATTTT.